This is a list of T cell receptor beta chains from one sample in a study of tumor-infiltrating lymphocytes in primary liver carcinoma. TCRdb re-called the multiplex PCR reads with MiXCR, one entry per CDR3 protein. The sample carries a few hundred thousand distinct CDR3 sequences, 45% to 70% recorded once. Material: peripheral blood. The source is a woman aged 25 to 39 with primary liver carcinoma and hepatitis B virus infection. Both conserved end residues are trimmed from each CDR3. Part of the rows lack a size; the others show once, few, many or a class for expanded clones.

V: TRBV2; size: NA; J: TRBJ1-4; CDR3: ATQGGFNEKLF
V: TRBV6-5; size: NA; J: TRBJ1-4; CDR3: ASSSSVTNVKLF
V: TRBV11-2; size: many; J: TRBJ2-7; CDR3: ASSSSGRAFYEQY
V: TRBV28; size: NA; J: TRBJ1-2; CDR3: ASCFLDGYT
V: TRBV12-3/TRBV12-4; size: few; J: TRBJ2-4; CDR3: ASSSLTSGSTMLAKNIQY
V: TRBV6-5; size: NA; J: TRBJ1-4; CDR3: VSSYIVGNEKLF
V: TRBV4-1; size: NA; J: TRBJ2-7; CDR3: ASSQIAGGFYEQY
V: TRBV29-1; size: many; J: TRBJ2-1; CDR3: SSGLATYNEQF
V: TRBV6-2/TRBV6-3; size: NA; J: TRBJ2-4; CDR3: ASSYSRSKGLMNIQY
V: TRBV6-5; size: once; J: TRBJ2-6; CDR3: ASSYYRVGANVMT
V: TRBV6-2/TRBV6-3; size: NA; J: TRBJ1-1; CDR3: ASNSPRENEAF
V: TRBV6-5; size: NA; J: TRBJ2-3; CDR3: ASSSVGGRDTQY
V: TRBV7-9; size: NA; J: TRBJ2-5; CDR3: ASSWTGGSRETQY
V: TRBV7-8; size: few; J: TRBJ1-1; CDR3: ASTGSLLNTEAF
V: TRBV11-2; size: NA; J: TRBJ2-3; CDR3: AGSLVAVTQY
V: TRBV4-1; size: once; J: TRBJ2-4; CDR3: VSSQVPGEEGRALQY
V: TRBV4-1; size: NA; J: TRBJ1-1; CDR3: ASSQYKDTEAF
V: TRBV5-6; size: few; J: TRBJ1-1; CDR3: ASSLEVTEAF
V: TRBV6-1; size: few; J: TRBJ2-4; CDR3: ASSTGKNIQY
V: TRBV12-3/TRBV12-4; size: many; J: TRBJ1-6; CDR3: ASSLMDSPLH
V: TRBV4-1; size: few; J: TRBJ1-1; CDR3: ASSRPLRDGNTEAF
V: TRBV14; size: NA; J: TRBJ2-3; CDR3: ASSQAATDTQY
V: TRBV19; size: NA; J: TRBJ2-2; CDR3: ASSVQRNTGELF
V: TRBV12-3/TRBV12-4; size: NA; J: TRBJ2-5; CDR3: PSSSGPIQETQY
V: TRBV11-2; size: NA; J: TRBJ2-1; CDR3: VSSLVPAGSYNEQF
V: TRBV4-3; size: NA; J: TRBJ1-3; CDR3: ASSQETGAYSGNTIY
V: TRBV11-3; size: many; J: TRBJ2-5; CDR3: ASSLGDNAQETQY
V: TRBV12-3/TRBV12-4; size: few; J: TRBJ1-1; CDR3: ASRSTGRTNTEAF